This T cell receptor (beta chain) was retrieved from a study of T cell changes during pregnancy in multiple sclerosis. The data were produced by immunoSEQ multiplex PCR, yet TCRdb's version contains in-frame clones alone and is incomplete. The sample shows under 80,000 clones, about 94% of them seen only once. This TCR was recovered from a female donor with multiple sclerosis, enrolled in a pregnancy study. The sample consisted of peripheral blood, taken in the third trimester of pregnancy.

DNA of the CDR3: TGTGCCAGTAGTATTCTTGTCCCAGATACGCAGTATTTT. Translating it yields CASSILVPDTQYF. This chain links TRBV19 with TRBJ2-3; D gene uncertain. Per germline, CDR1 LNHDA and CDR2 SQIVND (reference sequence). The CDR3 consists of 13 residues. V lost 3 bases, J lost 4 bases, and 8 bases lay in between.